These 25 T cell receptor beta chains originate from one sample sequenced in a study of human T cells and chemical hapten exposure. In TCRdb, the RACE reads were re-called with MiXCR into one record per CDR3 protein. The table lists 180,000 or so distinct CDR3 sequences, around a quarter of them singletons. Time point meaning: patch test 3, about 24 weeks after DPC sensitization. Treatment in this sample: therapeutic diphenylcyclopropenone sensitization with weekly scalp DPC. Specimen: whole blood, collected in connection with sensitization to the hapten diphenylcyclopropenone (DPC). The source is a woman aged 40 to 49 with alopecia areata. Some clones in this sample may be carry-over from other donors' samples.

The sample holds a few counts of this clonotype. The genes are TRBV12-3 or TRBV12-4 and TRBJ1-3; D call uncertain. CDR3 length: 17 amino acids. CDR3 sequence: CAIKPRAGSYSGNTIYF. In nucleotides, the CDR3 is TGTGCTATTAAACCCCGGGCGGGTTCCTACTCTGGAAACACCATATATTTT.

The table lists this clonotype with a few counts. The chain couples TRBV30 to TRBJ2-7; a weak D match, TRBD1 (5 bases). Germline CDR1 reads GTSNPN; CDR2 reads SVGIG (reference sequence). This CDR3 has 15 amino acids. Between the trimmed V and J ends, which lost 0 bases and 0 bases, there was a span of 12 bases. CDR3 DNA sequence: TGTGCCTGGAGTGTATGGCCCCAGGGCTCCTACGAGCAGTACTTC. It is translated as CAWSVWPQGSYEQYF.

This clonotype was detected a few times. The rearrangement joins TRBV7-2 to TRBJ2-3, with TRBD2 matching 8 bases. V was clipped by 2 bases and J by 2 bases; unmatched bases: 12. The germline CDR1 and CDR2 sequences are SGHTA and FQGNSA. The CDR3 length is 18 residues. The CDR3: CASSLIPGGDLTTDTQYF. DNA of the CDR3: TGTGCCAGCAGCTTAATTCCGGGAGGGGACCTCACCACAGATACGCAGTATTTT.

This clonotype has just a few counts. The rearrangement uses TRBV24-1 and TRBJ2-5, with 8 nucleotides matching TRBD1. This CDR3 contains 15 residues. Losses at the gene ends were 5 bases for V and 1 base for J; bases not matched to a gene: 5. CDR1 is KGHDR and CDR2 is SFDVKD in the germline V gene. The CDR3 DNA reads TGTGCCACCAGTGCAAATGGACAGGGCCAAGAGACCCAGTACTTC. This codes for CATSANGQGQETQYF.

The V call is TRBV7-9, the J call TRBJ1-2; 9 bases fit TRBD1. Germline assignment: CDR1 SEHNR and CDR2 FQNEAQ (reference sequence). CDR3 size: 15 residues. With 5 bases clipped from V and 4 bases from J, the junction kept 8 bases outside the gene matches. The CDR3 region has the DNA TGTGCCAGCAGCGCCGGGACAGGGCAGCTCTATGGCTACACCTTC. Translation gives CASSAGTGQLYGYTF.

This clonotype was detected only a few times. The chain couples TRBV20-1 to TRBJ1-2; weak D call: TRBD1 (5 bases). The CDR3 is made up of 11 amino acids. Looked up from germline, CDR1 is DFQATT and CDR2 is SNEGSKA (reference sequence). V was cut by 5 bases and J by 2 bases, with 6 bases left in between. The CDR3 DNA sequence: TGCAGTGCTTGGGGCAACTATGGCTACACCTTC. This gives the protein CSAWGNYGYTF.

V gene TRBV3-1 combines with J gene TRBJ2-2; D assignment may be TRBD1 or TRBD2 (5 bases each). The CDR3 is 16 amino acids. V gave up 3 bases and J gave up 5 bases, with 16 bases separating them. Germline-derived CDR1 and CDR2 are LGHDT and YNNKEL (reference sequence). The DNA for the CDR3 is TGTGCCAGCAGCCACCCCGGGACCCTGGGGACCGGGGAGCTGTTTTTT. Its protein product is CASSHPGTLGTGELFF.

The chain recombines TRBV29-1 with TRBJ1-1, with 7 positions matching TRBD1. The V gene's germline CDR1 is SQVTM and CDR2 ANQGSEA. The CDR3 covers 13 residues. The V gene end was trimmed by 6 bases and the J gene end by 4 bases; junction bases not matched to a gene: 8. The CDR3, as DNA: TGCAGCGTCCACAGGGGTGAGGGCACTGAAGCTTTCTTT. The encoded protein is CSVHRGEGTEAFF.

This clonotype was seen a few times. CDR3 sequence (DNA): TGCAGTGCTAGCTATGGGGCGAACACTGAAGCTTTCTTT. Protein sequence: CSASYGANTEAFF. V and J are TRBV20-1 and TRBJ1-1; perhaps TRBD1 as D (5 bases). Trimming left V 3 bases short and J 1 base short, with 9 bases between. Germline-derived CDR1 and CDR2 are DFQATT and SNEGSKA (reference sequence). The CDR3 runs 13 residues.

This clonotype was seen more than once but under ten times. V and J are TRBV29-1 and TRBJ2-7; 7 bases are shared with TRBD1. CDR1 and CDR2 (germline): SQVTM, ANQGSEA. The CDR3 sequence is 13 residues long. After removal of 3 bases from V and 3 bases from J, the junction contained 5 bases not matched to a gene. The CDR3 DNA follows: TGCAGCGTTGAGGGCCAGGGGGACTACGAGCAGTACTTC. Translating it yields CSVEGQGDYEQYF.

The V call is TRBV28, the J call TRBJ2-2, with D hard to call. Germline values: CDR1 MDHEN, CDR2 SYDVKM. The CDR3 extends over 14 amino acids. V was trimmed by 6 bases and J by 6 bases, leaving 14 bases between them. CDR3 amino acids: CASRGRAGAGELFF. Written as DNA, the CDR3 is TGTGCCAGCAGGGGAAGGGCTGGGGCCGGGGAGCTGTTTTTT.

This clonotype was seen a handful of times. The CDR3 here is CASSTYRVDTEAFF. In nucleotides, the CDR3 is TGTGCCAGCAGTACATACAGGGTTGACACTGAAGCTTTCTTT. The gene calls are TRBV28 and TRBJ1-1, with D maybe TRBD1 (6 bases). The CDR3 extends over 14 amino acids. The germline V gene has CDR1 MDHEN and CDR2 SYDVKM. V lost 5 bases and J lost 3, with 13 bases in between.

This clonotype was seen many times. The chain recombines TRBV9 with TRBJ2-3, with D maybe TRBD2 (6 bases). CDR3 size: 12 residues. Germline values: CDR1 SGDLS, CDR2 YYNGEE. The germline V and J ends were trimmed by 0 bases and 8 bases, with 7 bases remaining between them. The CDR3 reads CASSVVGGTQYF. The CDR3 nucleotides are TGTGCCAGCAGCGTAGTGGGAGGTACGCAGTATTTT.

The chain employs TRBV27 and TRBJ2-2, with TRBD1 identical over 7 bases. There are 15 residues in the CDR3. V lost 6 bases to trimming and J lost 3 bases; unmatched junction nucleotides: 7. From germline, CDR1 is MNHEY and CDR2 SMNVEV (reference sequence). The CDR3 nucleotides read TGTGCCAGCAGAAGAACAGGGGTCTACACCGGGGAGCTGTTTTTT. Translating it yields CASRRTGVYTGELFF.

This clonotype was found once. The V and J genes are TRBV10-3 and TRBJ1-2; TRBD1 agrees at 8 bases. The CDR3 has 14 residues. V trimming: 7 bases; J trimming: 9 bases; junction bases outside the gene matches: 13. Germline V gene lookup returns CDR1 ENHRY and CDR2 SYGVKD. Here the CDR3 DNA reads TGTGCCATCAAGAGGGAGACAGGGGACGGAAGCTACACCTTC. Its protein is CAIKRETGDGSYTF.

The sample holds many counts of this clonotype. The chain combines TRBV9 with TRBJ1-5; D possibly corresponds to TRBD1 (5 bases). The germline V gene has CDR1 SGDLS and CDR2 YYNGEE. Trimming left V 0 bases short and J 6 bases short, with 13 bases between. The CDR3 covers 15 residues. For the CDR3, the DNA is TGTGCCAGCAGCGTAGGGGGTTCAGGGAGTCAGCCCCAGCATTTT. It codes for CASSVGGSGSQPQHF.

The chain carries TRBV6-5 and TRBJ1-5; D perhaps matches TRBD1 (5 bases). The CDR3 sequence is 13 residues long. V lost 6 bases and J lost 7, with 13 bases in between. Germline V CDR1 and CDR2: MNHEY, SVGAGI. The CDR3 region is CASSPQRGQPQHF. DNA for the CDR3: TGTGCCAGCAGCCCGCAACGGGGCCAGCCCCAGCATTTT.

The chain has TRBV5-1 and TRBJ2-7; TRBD1 agrees at 8 bases. In germline, CDR1 is SGHRS, CDR2 YFSETQ. After removal of 4 bases from V and 0 bases from J, the junction contained 6 bases not matched to a gene. The CDR3 is 15 amino acids. CDR3 in amino acids: CASSPGQVISYEQYF. CDR3 sequence (DNA): TGCGCCAGCAGCCCGGGACAGGTTATCTCCTACGAGCAGTACTTC.

The chain employs TRBV29-1 and TRBJ2-3; D gene uncertain. V gave up 6 bases and J gave up 2 bases, with 12 bases separating them. There are 13 residues in the CDR3. Per germline, CDR1 SQVTM and CDR2 ANQGSEA. CDR3 region: CSVLRRPTDTQYF. The CDR3 bases are TGCAGCGTCCTGAGAAGACCCACAGATACGCAGTATTTT.

V usage is TRBV25-1 and J usage is TRBJ2-2, with D uncertain. CDR1 is MGHDK and CDR2 is SYGVNS in the germline V gene. The CDR3 extends over 14 amino acids. V lost 6 bases and J 0 bases, leaving 8 bases between the germline ends. The CDR3: CASSARTNTGELFF. The CDR3 DNA is TGTGCCAGCAGCGCTAGGACGAACACCGGGGAGCTGTTTTTT.

The chain carries TRBV27 and TRBJ2-5; 8 positions match TRBD1. CDR3 length: 15 amino acids. In germline, CDR1 is MNHEY, CDR2 SMNVEV (reference sequence). V gave up 3 bases and J gave up 4 bases; unmatched junction bases: 7. CDR3 amino acids: CASSLGQGAGETQYF. CDR3 DNA: TGTGCCAGCAGTTTGGGGCAGGGGGCAGGAGAGACCCAGTACTTC.

V usage is TRBV6-2 or TRBV6-3 and J usage is TRBJ2-7, with 12 bases matching TRBD2. CDR1 and CDR2 (germline): MNHEY, SVGEGT. CDR3 length: 14 amino acids. J was trimmed by 7 bases and V by 7 bases; bases with no gene match: 8. CDR3: CASIKLAGGVEQYF. CDR3 coding DNA: TGTGCCAGCATCAAACTAGCGGGAGGAGTAGAGCAGTACTTC.

In its sample, this clonotype was seen many times. The chain has TRBV29-1 and TRBJ2-7; tentative D call: TRBD1 (6 bases). Germline V gene lookup returns CDR1 SQVTM and CDR2 ANQGSEA. Trimming removed 6 bases from V and 2 bases from J, with 17 bases in between. This CDR3 contains 14 residues. The CDR3 reads CSVRNLGATYEQYF. CDR3 DNA sequence: TGCAGCGTCCGTAACTTGGGGGCAACCTACGAGCAGTACTTC.

This clonotype has only a few counts. V is TRBV15 and J is TRBJ2-7; maybe TRBD1 (6 bases). The germline V and J ends were trimmed by 0 bases and 13 bases, with 13 bases remaining between them. Per the germline V gene, CDR1 is LNHNV and CDR2 is YYDKDF (reference sequence). The CDR3 runs 12 residues. The CDR3 DNA is TGTGCCACCAGCAGAGATACCGGACAGAACTACTTC. It encodes CATSRDTGQNYF.

This clonotype was seen a few times. The chain links TRBV28 to TRBJ2-5, with D perhaps matching TRBD2 (6 bases). The CDR3 runs to 14 residues. V was clipped by 5 bases and J by 2 bases, with 12 bases between them. Germline CDR1 is MDHEN and CDR2 is SYDVKM. The CDR3 DNA follows: TGTGCCAGCAGTCCCGCGGGGTCGCAAGAGACCCAGTACTTC. It yields the protein CASSPAGSQETQYF. The full variable domain, with the rest looked up from reference TRBV28 and TRBJ2-5, is DVKVTQSSRYLVKRTGEKVFLECVQDMDHENMFWYRQDPGLGLRLIYFSYDVKMKEKGDIPEGYSVSREKKERFSLILESASTNQTSMYLCASSPAGSQETQYFGPGTRLLVL.